A selection of T cell receptor beta chains follows, all from one sample in a study of beta chain features in type 1 diabetes. Sequencing used immunoSEQ multiplex PCR; TCRdb keeps in-frame clones, though not all of them. This table holds about 710,000 clones, more than 13% found once. Material: naive CD4+ T cells from blood. These receptor sequences come from a man between 18 and 29 years old with type 1 diabetes. Both conserved end residues are part of each CDR3. The D gene is left open where the match is weak. Part of the rows lack a size; the others show once, few, many or a class for expanded clones.

>TRBV25-1|16|NA|TRBJ2-5|NA
TGTGCCAGCAGTGTACGGGACCAGTGGTACCAAGAGACCCAGTACTTC
CASSVRDQWYQETQYF
>TRBV14|13|few|TRBJ2-5|NA
TGTGCCAGCAGCCCCCCCGGACTGGAGACCCAGTACTTC
CASSPPGLETQYF
>TRBV18|16|NA|TRBJ1-5|NA
TGTGCCAGCTCCGGGGGGTCGGGGGACACCCTCGGGCCCCAGCATTTT
CASSGGSGDTLGPQHF
>TRBV20-1|11|few|TRBJ2-1|NA
TGCAGTGCTACCCCTCGGGATGAGCAGTTCTTC
CSATPRDEQFF
>TRBV30|13|few|TRBJ1-2|NA
TGTGCCTGGAGCCCCGGGGGGCCTTATGGCTACACCTTC
CAWSPGGPYGYTF
>TRBV7-9|15|NA|TRBJ1-1|TRBD1
TGTGCCAGCGTTGAACAGGGGGCGATGAACACTGAAGCTTTCTTT
CASVEQGAMNTEAFF
>TRBV7-6|14|NA|TRBJ1-4|TRBD1
TGTGCCAGCAGCCTGGGACAGGGGTTGGAAAAACTGTTTTTT
CASSLGQGLEKLFF
>TRBV18|15|NA|TRBJ1-1|NA
TGTGCCAGCTCCCCCCGCGAGACGGAGGGCACTGAAGCTTTCTTT
CASSPRETEGTEAFF
>TRBV28|14|NA|TRBJ1-2|TRBD1
TGTGCCAGCAGCTCCGGACAGGTGGAGGGAGGCTACACCTTC
CASSSGQVEGGYTF
>TRBV30|13|NA|TRBJ1-3|NA
TGTGCCTGGAGTGCAGGAACTGGAAACACCATATATTTT
CAWSAGTGNTIYF
>TRBV14|13|NA|TRBJ2-2|NA
TGTGCCAGCAGAGGATGGGTTTTCGGGGAGCTGTTTTTT
CASRGWVFGELFF
>TRBV7-9|13|NA|TRBJ2-2|NA
TGTGCCAGCAGCTTAAGGGGCACCGGGGAGCTGTTTTTT
CASSLRGTGELFF
>TRBV27|15|NA|TRBJ2-1|TRBD2
TGTGCCAGCAGTCCTCTAGCGGGGGCCTACAATGAGCAGTTCTTC
CASSPLAGAYNEQFF
>TRBV5-1|14|NA|TRBJ2-7|NA
TGCGCCAGCAGCGCCCTTGGATCTTTGTGGGAGCAGTACTTC
CASSALGSLWEQYF
>TRBV30|15|NA|TRBJ2-7|NA
TGTGCCTGGACCGGGGCGGCTTCCCCCCCCTACGAGCAGTACTTC
CAWTGAASPPYEQYF
>TRBV29-1|13|few|TRBJ2-7|TRBD2
TGCAGCGTTTGTGTTAGCGGGAACTACGAGCAGTACTTC
CSVCVSGNYEQYF
>TRBV2|13|NA|TRBJ2-7|TRBD2
TGTGCCAGCAGTCCCACTAGCGGCTACGAGCAGTACTTC
CASSPTSGYEQYF
>TRBV29-1|15|few|TRBJ2-3|TRBD2
TGCAGCGTTGAACTAGCGGGAGGGGCGAGCGATACGCAGTATTTT
CSVELAGGASDTQYF
>TRBV7-2|15|NA|TRBJ2-7|NA
TGTGCCAGCAGCTTAGGGGTTCGGAGGACCTACGAGCAGTACTTC
CASSLGVRRTYEQYF
>TRBV14|13|NA|TRBJ2-7|NA
TGTGCCAGCAGCCAAAACCCAGGAGATGAGCAGTACTTC
CASSQNPGDEQYF
>TRBV23-1|15|few|TRBJ2-7|NA
TGCGCCAGCAGTCAAAGGGCATCTTACGACTACGAGCAGTACTTC
CASSQRASYDYEQYF
>TRBV28|17|NA|TRBJ2-5|NA
TGTGCCAGCAGTTCCGCACGGACGGTCCCGGGCCTGGAGGCCCAGTACTTC
CASSSARTVPGLEAQYF
>TRBV5-1|13|NA|TRBJ2-7|NA
TGCGCCAGCAGACAACAAGGGACGGGTGAGCAGTACTTC
CASRQQGTGEQYF
>TRBV7-9|15|NA|TRBJ2-3|TRBD1
TGTGCCAGCAGCTCCCGGACAGGGGACACAGATACGCAGTATTTT
CASSSRTGDTDTQYF
>TRBV4-3|18|NA|TRBJ2-3|TRBD2
TGCGCCAGCAGCCGGGAGGGCCTTTCCCTCCTAAACACAGATACGCAGTATTTT
CASSREGLSLLNTDTQYF
>TRBV7-9|14|NA|TRBJ2-6|NA
TGTGCCAGCAGCTTAATGGTGGGGGCCAACGTCCTGACTTTC
CASSLMVGANVLTF
>TRBV11-3|11|NA|TRBJ2-1|NA
TGTGCCAGCAGCCTTGACAATGAGCAGTTCTTC
CASSLDNEQFF
>TRBV30|13|NA|TRBJ1-6|NA
TGTGCCTGGAGTCTCTCAGGGCCGTCACCCCTCCACTTT
CAWSLSGPSPLHF
>TRBV7-2|16|NA|TRBJ2-6|NA
TGTGCCAGCAGCTACGCAGGGTCCTCTGGGGCCAACGTCCTGACTTTC
CASSYAGSSGANVLTF
>TRBV21-1|17|NA|TRBJ2-1|NA
TGTGCCAGCAGCCCCTTCCCCGGGGACAGGGGGTACAATGAGCAGTTCTTC
CASSPFPGDRGYNEQFF
>TRBV30|12|NA|TRBJ2-7|NA
TGTGCCTGGAGTGAGACAGCCTACGAGCAGTACTTC
CAWSETAYEQYF
>TRBV2|12|NA|TRBJ2-7|NA
TGTGCCAGCAGGGACCGTTCCTACGAGCAGTACTTC
CASRDRSYEQYF
>TRBV4-1|15|few|TRBJ2-6|NA
TGCGCCAGCAGCCAAGAAGGGACTGGGGCCAACGTCCTGACTTTC
CASSQEGTGANVLTF
>TRBV30|12|few|TRBJ2-3|NA
TGTGCCTGGAGTAACCCGGATGGTACGCAGTATTTT
CAWSNPDGTQYF
>TRBV5-1|15|NA|TRBJ2-5|NA
TGCGCCAGCAGCTTGGAGCCAGGGCATCAAGAGACCCAGTACTTC
CASSLEPGHQETQYF
>TRBV7-9|14|few|TRBJ2-5|NA
TGTGCCAGCAGCTTGTCAGGGAACCAAGAGACCCAGTACTTC
CASSLSGNQETQYF
>TRBV4-3|15|NA|TRBJ2-3|NA
TGCGCCAGCAGCCCGAGGGGGGCCGGGGGAGATACGCAGTATTTT
CASSPRGAGGDTQYF
>TRBV5-1|13|few|TRBJ2-5|TRBD1
TGCGCCAGCAGCCTTGGACAGGGGGAGACCCAGTACTTC
CASSLGQGETQYF
>TRBV6-4|17|few|TRBJ1-4|NA
TGTGCCAGCCCACCGACCCCAGGGGTCCCAACTAATGAAAAACTGTTTTTT
CASPPTPGVPTNEKLFF
>TRBV5-1|18|NA|TRBJ1-5|TRBD1
TGCGCCAGCAGCCCAAACCCGGCGGGACAGGGGATCAATCAGCCCCAGCATTTT
CASSPNPAGQGINQPQHF
>TRBV30|12|few|TRBJ2-5|NA
TGTGCCTGGAGTGTCATCCAAGAGACCCAGTACTTC
CAWSVIQETQYF
>TRBV29-1|15|NA|TRBJ2-3|NA
TGCAGCGTTGCTAAGGGGCTCATAGGTGCAGATACGCAGTATTTT
CSVAKGLIGADTQYF
>TRBV29-1|15|few|TRBJ2-2|TRBD1
TGCAGCGTCCCCACTGGGACAGGGAACACCGGGGAGCTGTTTTTT
CSVPTGTGNTGELFF
>TRBV12-5|15|NA|TRBJ2-1|TRBD1
TGTGCTAGTGGTTCCGGGACAGGCCCCTACAATGAGCAGTTCTTC
CASGSGTGPYNEQFF
>TRBV30|13|NA|TRBJ2-5|NA
TGTGCCTGGAGTGTTGGGTTACAAGAGACCCAGTACTTC
CAWSVGLQETQYF
>TRBV4-1|16|NA|TRBJ2-3|TRBD2
TGCGCCAGCAGCCGACGACTAGCGGGGGGCACAGATACGCAGTATTTT
CASSRRLAGGTDTQYF
>TRBV18|13|few|TRBJ2-1|TRBD2
TGTGCCAGCTCACCAGGACTAGCACGGGAGCAGTTCTTC
CASSPGLAREQFF
>TRBV6-1|12|NA|TRBJ2-1|TRBD2
TGTGCCAGCAGAGCGGGAGGAGGTGAGCAGTTCTTC
CASRAGGGEQFF
>TRBV2|15|NA|TRBJ2-2|TRBD1
TGTGCCAGCAGCGAGGTGGACAGGGGGCAAGGGGAGCTGTTTTTT
CASSEVDRGQGELFF
>TRBV10-2|15|few|TRBJ2-7|NA
TGCGCCAGCAGTATGGAACAGCGGATTTCCTACGAGCAGTACTTC
CASSMEQRISYEQYF
>TRBV5-4|16|few|TRBJ2-1|TRBD2
TGTGCCAGCAGCTTGGCCCCTAGCGGATCCTACAATGAGCAGTTCTTC
CASSLAPSGSYNEQFF
>TRBV30|17|NA|TRBJ1-2|NA
TGTGCCTGGAGTAATAGTGGGAGACCCTCAGTGGATGGTGGCTACACCTTC
CAWSNSGRPSVDGGYTF